A single sample is the source of the 2 T cell receptor beta chains below, sequenced in a study of early T cells in non-severe SARS-CoV-2 infection. TCRdb called the 5' RACE reads again in MiXCR, with one record for every CDR3 protein. There are tens of thousands of distinct CDR3 sequences in the sample; 12% occur only once, and around 1.7% lies in the top ten. The sequenced material came from whole blood. All receptors come from an adult who was a healthcare worker with PCR-confirmed SARS-CoV-2 infection or an uninfected control (not recorded which).

This clonotype was counted ten times or more. The V call is TRBV5-1, the J call TRBJ1-2; D not certain. Germline CDR1 and CDR2: SGHRS and YFSETQ. The CDR3 totals 12 residues. V gave up 5 bases and J gave up 8 bases, with 13 bases separating them. For the CDR3, the DNA is TGCGCCAGCAGACCAGAGCCCGGCGGCTACACCTTC. Amino acid sequence: CASRPEPGGYTF.

V gene TRBV12-3 or TRBV12-4 combines with J gene TRBJ2-3; no definite D call. V lost 3 bases to trimming and J lost 1 base, with 8 bases between them. This CDR3 contains 14 residues. The CDR3 spells CASSFKTGTDTQYF. CDR3 sequence (DNA): TGTGCCAGCAGTTTTAAAACTGGCACAGATACGCAGTATTTT.